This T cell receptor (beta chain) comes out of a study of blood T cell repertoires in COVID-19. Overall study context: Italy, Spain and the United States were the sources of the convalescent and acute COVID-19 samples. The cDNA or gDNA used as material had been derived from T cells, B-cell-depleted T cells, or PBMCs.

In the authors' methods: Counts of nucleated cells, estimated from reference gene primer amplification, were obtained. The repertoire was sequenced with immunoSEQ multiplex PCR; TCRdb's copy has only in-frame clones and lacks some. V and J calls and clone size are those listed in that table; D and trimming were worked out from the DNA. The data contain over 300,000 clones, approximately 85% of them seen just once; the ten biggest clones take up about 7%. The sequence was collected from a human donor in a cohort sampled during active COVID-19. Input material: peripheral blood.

The CDR3 reads CSVETGTGFEQYF. In nucleotides, the CDR3 is TGCAGCGTTGAAACTGGGACAGGGTTCGAGCAGTACTTC. The chain links TRBV29-1 to TRBJ2-7; 9 bases agree with TRBD1. The V gene's germline CDR1 is SQVTM and CDR2 ANQGSEA. The V segment lost 2 bases and the J segment 6 bases; nucleotides outside the gene matches: 5. The length of the CDR3 is 13 residues.